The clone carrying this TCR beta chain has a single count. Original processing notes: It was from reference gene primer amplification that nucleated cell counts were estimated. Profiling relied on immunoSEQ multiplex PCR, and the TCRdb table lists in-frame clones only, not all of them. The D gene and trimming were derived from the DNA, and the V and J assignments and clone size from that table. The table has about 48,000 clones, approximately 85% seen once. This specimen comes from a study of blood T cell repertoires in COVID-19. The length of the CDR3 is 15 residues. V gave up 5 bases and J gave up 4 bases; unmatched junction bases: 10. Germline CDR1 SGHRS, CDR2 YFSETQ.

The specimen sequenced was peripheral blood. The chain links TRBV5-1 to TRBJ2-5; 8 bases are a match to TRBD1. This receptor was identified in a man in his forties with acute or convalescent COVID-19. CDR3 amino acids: CASRQAPGGGETQYF. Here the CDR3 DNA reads TGCGCCAGCAGACAAGCCCCAGGGGGCGGAGAGACCCAGTACTTC.